The clone carrying this T cell receptor beta chain is a singleton in its sample. These data originate in a study of OX40 agonist ivuxolimab in advanced cancers. TCRdb's copy holds only in-frame clones and misses some; the assay was immunoSEQ multiplex PCR. In the table there are around 110,000 clones, 80% to 95% of which are singletons. V shed 4 bases and J 0 bases; nucleotides not matched to a gene: 10. The germline CDR1 and CDR2 sequences are SGHNT and YYREEE (reference sequence). The length of the CDR3 is 17 residues. The sequence derives from an adult with an advanced solid tumor such as melanoma, head and neck, liver or kidney cancer. Sequencing was performed on CD4+ or CD8+ T cells sorted from blood, taken in a trial of the OX40 agonist ivuxolimab. The chain joins TRBV5-4 to TRBJ2-3, with TRBD2 matching over 8 bases. Written as DNA, the CDR3 is TGTGCCAGCAGCACAGGACTAGCAGTAACTAGCACAGATACGCAGTATTTT. Translated, it gives CASSTGLAVTSTDTQYF. Drawing the rest from reference TRBV5-4 and TRBJ2-3, the complete variable domain is ETGVTQSPTHLIKTRGQQVTLRCSSQSGHNTVSWYQQALGQGPQFIFQYYREEENGRGNFPPRFSGLQFPNYSSELNVNALELDDSALYLCASSTGLAVTSTDTQYFGPGTRLTVL.